Listed below are T cell receptor beta chains from one sample, sequenced in a study of control samples from healthy donors and cancer patients. The table came from immunoSEQ multiplex PCR; TCRdb's copy has only in-frame clones and leaves some out. The repertoire holds some 130,000 clones, with about 95% as singletons. Sequenced input: blood. The source of these receptors is a man aged 30 to 45 in good health. CDR3s include the opening cysteine and the closing phenylalanine or tryptophan. The order of the fields is CDR3 protein, J gene, D gene, V gene. The D gene is left open where the match is weak.

CASSPGDTSSYEQYF,TRBJ2-7,NA,TRBV9
CASSGPLRAEQFF,TRBJ2-1,NA,TRBV7-2
CASSIAVYSNQPQHF,TRBJ1-5,NA,TRBV19
CASSTDNEQFF,TRBJ2-1,NA,TRBV12-3/TRBV12-4
CAWSTAGLTDTQYF,TRBJ2-3,NA,TRBV30
CASSVGGTGRLNIYGYTF,TRBJ1-2,TRBD1,TRBV9
CASSDWGQGTEAFF,TRBJ1-1,NA,TRBV6-1
CAWSVGTGGLNTEAFF,TRBJ1-1,TRBD1,TRBV30
CASSQVGQKPEAFF,TRBJ1-1,NA,TRBV4-1
CASGSGSHYEQYF,TRBJ2-7,NA,TRBV12-5
CASSPAGSSYNEQFF,TRBJ2-1,NA,TRBV18
CASSNVGGTEAFF,TRBJ1-1,NA,TRBV5-1
CASRGDTEAFF,TRBJ1-1,NA,TRBV11-2
CASSSGGHRGIEAFF,TRBJ1-1,TRBD1,TRBV5-4
CASSMGQGKGNTIYF,TRBJ1-3,TRBD1,TRBV19
CASSLGVRGTDTQYF,TRBJ2-3,TRBD1,TRBV7-8
CASSPGQGGNEQFF,TRBJ2-1,TRBD1,TRBV9
CASSTWRLAYGYTF,TRBJ1-2,NA,TRBV19
CASSQTLGQGGETQYF,TRBJ2-5,TRBD1,TRBV14
CASSLRGMGNQPQHF,TRBJ1-5,NA,TRBV6-5
CASSLDPTAQETQYF,TRBJ2-5,NA,TRBV11-1
CATSRGGASNQPQHF,TRBJ1-5,NA,TRBV15
CASALGRGPTDTQYF,TRBJ2-3,TRBD2,TRBV5-4
CASSPGGITEAFF,TRBJ1-1,TRBD1,TRBV10-1
CASSLGGGFTDTQYF,TRBJ2-3,TRBD2,TRBV5-4
CASSLEQNPNQPQHF,TRBJ1-5,NA,TRBV7-2
CASSLGGGQGNQPQHF,TRBJ1-5,NA,TRBV13
CASSLVPLAGGQETQYF,TRBJ2-5,TRBD2,TRBV5-1
CAWTTQGGQPQHF,TRBJ1-5,NA,TRBV30
CAWSPHSGLRFAEQYF,TRBJ2-7,NA,TRBV30
CASSASGGSETQYF,TRBJ2-5,NA,TRBV9
CASREDPNTEAFF,TRBJ1-1,NA,TRBV2
CASSNDWDRGPYEQYF,TRBJ2-7,NA,TRBV21-1
CASSRGQQKLFF,TRBJ1-4,NA,TRBV18
CASSQDVSRGNRDPYGYTF,TRBJ1-2,TRBD1,TRBV4-3
CSVETGREKLFF,TRBJ1-4,NA,TRBV29-1
CSASWSDTQYF,TRBJ2-3,NA,TRBV20-1
CASSVQQGTNEKLFF,TRBJ1-4,NA,TRBV7-2
CASSGRDRVETQYF,TRBJ2-5,TRBD1,TRBV9
CASSLKAGAGELFF,TRBJ2-2,TRBD2,TRBV7-2
CASSLSRNTEAFF,TRBJ1-1,NA,TRBV28